These 12 T cell receptor beta chains came from one sample sequenced in a study of cytomegalovirus exposure and HLA in healthy donors. The method was immunoSEQ multiplex PCR; TCRdb's version includes in-frame clones alone and lacks a portion of them. The table lists roughly 220,000 clones, 75% to 95% of them singletons. Sequencing used PBMCs. These TCRs come from a woman between 18 and 30 years old in good health and CMV-seronegative.

The gene calls are TRBV5-6 and TRBJ1-2; TRBD1 agrees at 7 bases. CDR1 and CDR2 from the germline V gene are SGHDT and YYEEEE. The CDR3 is 16 amino acids. V lost 0 bases to trimming and J lost 6 bases; unmatched junction nucleotides: 11. CDR3 loop: CASSLVLRGRIDGYTF. The CDR3 nucleotides read TGTGCCAGCAGCTTGGTTCTTAGGGGGCGAATTGATGGCTACACCTTC.

J is TRBJ2-7 and V is TRBV27, with 11 bases matching TRBD2. Germline CDR1 and CDR2: MNHEY and SMNVEV (reference sequence). V gave up 2 bases and J gave up 6 bases; unmatched junction bases: 3. This CDR3 is 14 amino acids long. CDR3 in DNA: TGTGCCAGCAGTTTAACTAGCGGGAGTGGCGAGCAGTACTTC. Amino acid sequence: CASSLTSGSGEQYF.

The chain uses TRBV7-6 and TRBJ2-3; D is perhaps TRBD2 (5 bases). The CDR3 spans 14 residues. Germline V gives CDR1 SGHVS, CDR2 FNYEAQ. V was trimmed by 3 bases and J by 1 base, leaving 8 bases between them. This CDR3 is CASSFSAGTDTQYF. DNA for the CDR3: TGTGCCAGCAGCTTTTCAGCGGGCACAGATACGCAGTATTTT. Combining the CDR3 with reference TRBV7-6 and TRBJ2-3 gives the whole variable domain GAGVSQSPRYKVTKRGQDVALRCDPISGHVSLYWYRQALGQGPEFLTYFNYEAQQDKSGLPNDRFSAERPEGSISTLTIQRTEQRDSAMYRCASSFSAGTDTQYFGPGTRLTVL.

This rearrangement joins TRBV4-1 to TRBJ2-3; possible D gene TRBD2, 6 bases. Looked up from germline, CDR1 is MGHRA and CDR2 is YSYEKL. The germline V and J ends were trimmed by 0 bases and 4 bases, with 23 bases remaining between them. The CDR3 is 19 amino acids. CDR3 loop: CASSQDRTGTSSAPDTQYF. CDR3 bases: TGCGCCAGCAGCCAAGATCGGACCGGGACTTCCTCCGCACCAGATACGCAGTATTTT.

V usage is TRBV11-3 and J usage is TRBJ2-1; unclear D gene. V was trimmed by 0 bases and J by 8 bases, leaving 8 bases between them. Germline V gives CDR1 SGHNT, CDR2 YENEEA. The CDR3 extends over 13 amino acids. CDR3 sequence reads: CASSLELGDEQFF. The CDR3 nucleotides read TGTGCCAGCAGCTTAGAGTTGGGCGATGAGCAGTTCTTC.

The chain has TRBV28 and TRBJ2-1; 13 positions agree with TRBD2. The CDR3 loop spans 15 amino acids. In germline, CDR1 is MDHEN, CDR2 SYDVKM. V shed 5 bases and J 4 bases; nucleotides not matched to a gene: 2. The CDR3 region is CASSQLAGGYNEQFF. Here the CDR3 DNA reads TGTGCCAGCAGTCAACTAGCGGGGGGGTACAATGAGCAGTTCTTC.

This clone turned up a few times. The chain links TRBV6-4 to TRBJ2-6, with a weak D call TRBD1 (5 bases). The CDR3 spans 14 residues. Trimming stripped 10 bases from V and 3 bases from J, with 13 bases between. In germline, CDR1 is MRHNA, CDR2 SNTAGT. The CDR3 here is CATSKTDGANVLTF. CDR3 DNA sequence: TGTGCCACCTCGAAGACAGATGGGGCCAACGTCCTGACTTTC.

This chain links TRBV18 with TRBJ2-1, with TRBD2 matching over 12 bases. CDR3 length: 13 residues. J lost 9 bases, V lost 10 bases, and 7 bases had no gene match. Germline V CDR1 and CDR2: KGHSH, LQKENI. CDR3 coding DNA: TGTGCCACCCGACTAGCGGGAGAAGGTGAGCAGTTCTTC. Protein: CATRLAGEGEQFF.

V usage is TRBV30 and J usage is TRBJ2-3, with 7 nucleotides matching TRBD2. In germline, CDR1 is GTSNPN, CDR2 SVGIG (reference sequence). V was clipped by 1 base and J by 1 base; unmatched bases: 2. The CDR3 length is 14 residues. The CDR3 protein is CAWSATSGTDTQYF. In DNA form, the CDR3 reads TGTGCCTGGAGTGCTACTAGCGGCACAGATACGCAGTATTTT.

CDR3 nucleotide sequence: TGTGCCAGCAGTGAAGCCGAGCGCCGGGGGGCTGACACCATATATTTT. Translating it yields CASSEAERRGADTIYF. The chain is built from TRBV2 and TRBJ1-3; TRBD1 might be the D (6 bases). The V end was cut by 0 bases, the J end by 8 bases, with 17 bases between. The germline CDR1 and CDR2 sequences are SNHLY and FYNNEI. The CDR3 totals 16 residues.

CDR3 loop: CASSPGQGNYGYTF. The CDR3 nucleotides read TGCGCCAGCAGCCCGGGACAGGGTAACTATGGCTACACCTTC. The V and J genes are TRBV5-1 and TRBJ1-2, with 9 bases aligning to TRBD1. The CDR3 runs to 14 residues. Unmatched junction bases numbered 2, after V lost 4 bases and J lost 1 base. CDR1 is SGHRS and CDR2 is YFSETQ in the germline V gene.

This chain connects TRBV28 to TRBJ2-5; 13 positions agree with TRBD2. Losses at the gene ends were 6 bases for V and 5 bases for J; bases not matched to a gene: 18. Germline loops: CDR1 MDHEN, CDR2 SYDVKM. CDR3 length: 19 residues. The CDR3 region is CASSDTPGTSGVRRETQYF. Written as DNA, the CDR3 is TGTGCCAGCAGCGACACCCCCGGGACTAGCGGGGTCCGGCGGGAGACCCAGTACTTC.